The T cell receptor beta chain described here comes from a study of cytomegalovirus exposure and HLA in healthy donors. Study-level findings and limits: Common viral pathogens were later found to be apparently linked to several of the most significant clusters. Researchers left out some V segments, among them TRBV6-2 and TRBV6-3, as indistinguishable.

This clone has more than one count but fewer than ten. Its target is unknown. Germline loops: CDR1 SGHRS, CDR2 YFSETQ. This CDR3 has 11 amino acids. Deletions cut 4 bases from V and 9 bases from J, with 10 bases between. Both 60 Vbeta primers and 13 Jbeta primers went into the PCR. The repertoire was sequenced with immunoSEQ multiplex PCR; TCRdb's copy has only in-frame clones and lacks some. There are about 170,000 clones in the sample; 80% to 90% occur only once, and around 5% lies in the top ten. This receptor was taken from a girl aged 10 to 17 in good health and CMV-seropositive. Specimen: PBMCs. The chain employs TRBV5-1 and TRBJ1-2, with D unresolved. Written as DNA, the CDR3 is TGCGCCAGCAGCCCCGGTTATAGCTACACCTTC. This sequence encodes CASSPGYSYTF.